One sample yielded the 16 T cell receptor beta chains listed below, sequenced in a study of cytomegalovirus exposure and HLA in healthy donors. A multiplex PCR was run with 60 Vbeta primers and 13 Jbeta primers. Clones were sequenced by immunoSEQ multiplex PCR, and TCRdb holds only the in-frame ones, with some missing. The sample carries some 150,000 clones, just under 80% recorded once. The sequenced material came from PBMCs. The receptors come from a woman in her fifties or sixties in good health and CMV-seronegative.

The chain uses TRBV2 and TRBJ1-2; possibly TRBD1 for D (6 bases). Trimming left V 4 bases short and J 0 bases short, with 12 bases between. The CDR3 has 15 amino acids. CDR1 and CDR2 from the germline V gene are SNHLY and FYNNEI. The CDR3, as DNA: TGTGCCAGCAGTGGTCTCAGGGGAACTAACTATGGCTACACCTTC. Its protein product is CASSGLRGTNYGYTF.

The rearrangement joins TRBV2 to TRBJ1-1, with unresolved D. Germline lookup yields CDR1 SNHLY and CDR2 FYNNEI. Trimming left V 4 bases short and J 0 bases short, with 6 bases between. This CDR3 has 13 residues. Written as DNA, the CDR3 is TGTGCCAGCAGTGTGGCAGTGAACACTGAAGCTTTCTTT. This sequence encodes CASSVAVNTEAFF.

The chain combines TRBV27 with TRBJ1-3, with D unresolved. CDR1 is MNHEY and CDR2 is SMNVEV in the germline V gene (reference sequence). V dropped 11 bases and J dropped 4 bases, with 15 bases sitting between them. This CDR3 spans 13 amino acids. The CDR3 loop reads CASSGGSGNTIYF. In nucleotides, the CDR3 is TGTGCCTCGTCGGGAGGGTCGGGAAACACCATATATTTT.

This rearrangement joins TRBV5-6 to TRBJ2-7, with D possibly being TRBD1 (5 bases). Germline CDR1 and CDR2: SGHDT and YYEEEE. V gave up 4 bases and J gave up 2 bases, with 10 bases separating them. CDR3 length equals 13 residues. The CDR3 DNA follows: TGTGCCAGCAGCGACAGAACTACCTACGAGCAGTACTTC. It is translated as CASSDRTTYEQYF.

The chain employs TRBV18 and TRBJ2-3; 14 nucleotides align to TRBD2. The CDR3 totals 17 residues. In germline, CDR1 is KGHSH, CDR2 LQKENI. The trim removed 3 bases at V and 2 bases at J, leaving 4 bases unmatched. In DNA, the CDR3 is TGTGCCAGCTCACCGGGACTAGCGGGAGTTGTCACAGATACGCAGTATTTT. It specifies CASSPGLAGVVTDTQYF.

The genes are TRBV19 and TRBJ2-7; 7 bases align to TRBD1. V was pared by 4 bases and J by 3 bases, with 0 bases of the junction left unmatched. The V gene's germline CDR1 is LNHDA and CDR2 SQIVND (reference sequence). The CDR3 has 12 residues. CDR3 coding DNA: TGTGCCAGTAGTAGGACAGGCTACGAGCAGTACTTC. Translated, it gives CASSRTGYEQYF.

V and J are TRBV5-1 and TRBJ1-4, with 9 bases identical to TRBD1. Germline lookup yields CDR1 SGHRS and CDR2 YFSETQ. After removal of 3 bases from V and 7 bases from J, the junction contained 7 bases not matched to a gene. The CDR3 runs 15 residues. CDR3 nucleotide sequence: TGCGCCAGCAGCTGGACAGGGGAGCGCGGTGAAAAACTGTTTTTT. Translation gives CASSWTGERGEKLFF.

The V call is TRBV21-1, the J call TRBJ2-1; the table's TRBD2 call for D was not verified on the DNA. TRBV21-1 is marked as a pseudogene. The CDR3 has 23 residues. In DNA form, the CDR3 reads TGTGCCAGCAGCTCACGCGGGGGGCCAACCCAAATTTATCTCTTGAGCTCCTACAATGAGCAGTTCTTC. Translating it yields CASSSRGGPTQIYLLSSYNEQFF.

Only one count was recorded for this clone. V gene TRBV20-1 combines with J gene TRBJ1-1; D remains ambiguous. The V gene's germline CDR1 is DFQATT and CDR2 SNEGSKA (reference sequence). The CDR3 has 11 residues. V shed 7 bases and J shed 5 bases, with 11 bases lying between them. DNA for the CDR3: TGCAGTGTTTGGCGGGAGACTGAAGCTTTCTTT. Its protein product is CSVWRETEAFF.

The chain joins TRBV4-3 to TRBJ2-3; 9 nucleotides line up with TRBD2. The length of the CDR3 is 19 residues. Losses at the gene ends were 0 bases for V and 1 base for J; bases not matched to a gene: 11. Germline V CDR1 and CDR2: LGHNA, YSLEER. In nucleotides, the CDR3 is TGCGCCAGCAGCCAAGATCGGAGGAGTTGGACTAGCGGCACAGATACGCAGTATTTT. This translates into CASSQDRRSWTSGTDTQYF.

The genes are TRBV5-1 and TRBJ2-1; a possible D gene is TRBD1 (5 bases). The length of the CDR3 is 12 residues. CDR1 is SGHRS, CDR2 YFSETQ, per germline. Trimming removed 0 bases at V and 11 bases at J, with 9 bases between. The CDR3 bases are TGCGCCAGCAGCTTGGAAACAGGACAGCAGTTCTTC. Its translation: CASSLETGQQFF.

V is TRBV18 and J is TRBJ2-7; 9 bases line up with TRBD1. V shed 3 bases, J shed 0 bases, and the junction held 3 bases outside the gene matches. The CDR3 is 15 amino acids. CDR1 is KGHSH and CDR2 is LQKENI in the germline V gene. The CDR3 region is CASSPQGQGSYEQYF. Written as DNA, the CDR3 is TGTGCCAGCTCACCCCAGGGACAGGGCTCCTACGAGCAGTACTTC. Looking up the rest from reference TRBV18 and TRBJ2-7 gives the full variable domain: NAGVMQNPRHLVRRRGQEARLRCSPMKGHSHVYWYRQLPEEGLKFMVYLQKENIIDESGMPKERFSAEFPKEGPSILRIQQVVRGDSAAYFCASSPQGQGSYEQYFGPGTRLTVT.

The chain couples TRBV2 to TRBJ2-2; 11 bases match TRBD1. The CDR3 has 15 residues. The V gene's germline CDR1 is SNHLY and CDR2 FYNNEI. V was clipped by 4 bases and J by 4 bases; unmatched bases: 2. As DNA, the CDR3 is TGTGCCAGCAGTGGGGACAGGGGGATCACCGGGGAGCTGTTTTTT. Its protein is CASSGDRGITGELFF.

This clone was observed once. The genes are TRBV9 and TRBJ1-2; TRBD1 aligns across 9 bases. CDR3 length: 15 amino acids. V was pared by 3 bases and J by 7 bases, with 10 bases of the junction left unmatched. CDR1 and CDR2 (germline): SGDLS, YYNGEE. CDR3 DNA sequence: TGTGCCAGCAGCGCTCGGACAGGGGTTACGCGTGGCTACACCTTC. Its protein product is CASSARTGVTRGYTF.

This chain connects TRBV6-1 to TRBJ2-2, with 8 bases that match TRBD1. CDR3 length: 15 amino acids. Germline CDR1 MNHNS, CDR2 SASEGT. The V gene end was trimmed by 11 bases and the J gene end by 4 bases; junction bases not matched to a gene: 12. DNA for the CDR3: TGTGCCGGCAAAGAGCAGGGGGCGGTCACCGGGGAGCTGTTTTTT. Translating gives CAGKEQGAVTGELFF.

This chain uses TRBV6-5 with TRBJ2-7; a weak D match, TRBD1 (5 bases). The V gene's germline CDR1 is MNHEY and CDR2 SVGAGI. Trimming removed 5 bases at V and 3 bases at J, with 8 bases between. This CDR3 is 12 amino acids long. The CDR3 DNA follows: TGTGCCAGCAGTAGGGGCATCTACGAGCAGTACTTC. Its translation: CASSRGIYEQYF.